The clone carrying this T cell receptor (beta chain) was seen once. Its specificity is unknown. This record comes from a study of T cell responses to AZD1222 COVID-19 vaccine. General study points: When two AZD1222 doses had been given, Spike-specific TCR breadth and depth rose.

Using immunoSEQ multiplex PCR, the repertoire was profiled, and TCRdb retains in-frame clones only, with some absent. In the table there are about 150,000 clones, more than 75% of which are singletons. This CDR3 has 14 amino acids. The V end lost 3 bases, the J end lost 5 bases, and 13 bases lay between the germline ends. Per germline, CDR1 SNHLY and CDR2 FYNNEI. This chain joins TRBV2 and TRBJ2-5; no reliable D call. The TCR comes from an adult in good health. This sample comprised peripheral blood, obtained on day 0 of AZD1222 vaccination. The CDR3 loop is CASSEGRAGETQYF. CDR3 bases: TGTGCCAGCAGTGAGGGTAGGGCTGGGGAGACCCAGTACTTC.